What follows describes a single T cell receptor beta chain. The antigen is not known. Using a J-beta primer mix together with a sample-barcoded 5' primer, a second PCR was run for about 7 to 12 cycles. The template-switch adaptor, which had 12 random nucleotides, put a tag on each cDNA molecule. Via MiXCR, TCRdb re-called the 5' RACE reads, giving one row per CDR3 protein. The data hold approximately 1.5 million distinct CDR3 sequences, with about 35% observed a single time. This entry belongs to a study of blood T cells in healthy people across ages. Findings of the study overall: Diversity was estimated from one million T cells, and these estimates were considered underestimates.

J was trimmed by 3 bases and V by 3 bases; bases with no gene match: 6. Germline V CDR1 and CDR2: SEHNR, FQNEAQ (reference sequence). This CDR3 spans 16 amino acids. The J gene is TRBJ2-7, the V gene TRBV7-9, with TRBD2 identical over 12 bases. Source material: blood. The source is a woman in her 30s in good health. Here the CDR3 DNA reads TGTGCCAGCAGCTTCCCGGGACTAGCGGGTAACTACGAGCAGTACTTC. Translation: CASSFPGLAGNYEQYF. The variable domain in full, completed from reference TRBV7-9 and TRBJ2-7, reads DTGVSQNPRHKITKRGQNVTFRCDPISEHNRLYWYRQTLGQGPEFLTYFQNEAQLEKSRLLSDRFSAERPKGSFSTLEIQRTEQGDSAMYLCASSFPGLAGNYEQYFGPGTRLTVT.